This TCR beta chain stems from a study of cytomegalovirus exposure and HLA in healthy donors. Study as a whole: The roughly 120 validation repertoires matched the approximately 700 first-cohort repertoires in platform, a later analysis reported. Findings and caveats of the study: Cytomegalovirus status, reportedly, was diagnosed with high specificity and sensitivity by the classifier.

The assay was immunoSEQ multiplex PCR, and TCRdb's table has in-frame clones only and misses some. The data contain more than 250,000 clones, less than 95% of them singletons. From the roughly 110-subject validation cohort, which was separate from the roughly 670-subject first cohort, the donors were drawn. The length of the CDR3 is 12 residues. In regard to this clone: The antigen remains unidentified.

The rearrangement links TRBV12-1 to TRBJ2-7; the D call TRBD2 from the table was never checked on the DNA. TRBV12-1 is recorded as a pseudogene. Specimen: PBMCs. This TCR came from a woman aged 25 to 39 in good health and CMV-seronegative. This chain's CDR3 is CASRLASYEQYF. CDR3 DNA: TGTGCCAGCCGGCTAGCGAGCTACGAGCAGTACTTC.